This T cell receptor beta chain was obtained from a study of blood T cells in healthy people across ages. General study points: Unknown donor CMV status possibly confounded expanded clonotype changes.

As to this clonotype: No antigen is known for it.

Sample-barcoded 5' priming and a J-beta primer mix drove a second PCR of roughly 6 to 12 cycles. TCRdb used MiXCR to reprocess the 5' RACE reads, holding one entry per CDR3 protein. The sample lists some 850,000 distinct CDR3 sequences, 20% to 30% occurring once. There are 14 residues in the CDR3. V lost 2 bases to trimming and J lost 4 bases; unmatched junction nucleotides: 7. Germline V gene data show CDR1 as GTSNPN and CDR2 as SVGIG (reference sequence). The same sample was also studied in work on T cells of mothers and their children.

The chain couples TRBV30 to TRBJ1-2; 7 bases are shared with TRBD1. Source material: blood. This clonotype was sampled from a boy aged 5-17 years in good health. This CDR3 is CAWSPQTGLYGYTF. The CDR3 DNA follows: TGTGCCTGGAGTCCCCAGACAGGGCTCTATGGCTACACCTTC. Using reference TRBV30 and TRBJ1-2 for the parts outside the CDR3, the full variable domain is SQTIHQWPATLVQPVGSPLSLECTVEGTSNPNLYWYRQAAGRGLQLLFYSVGIGQISSEVPQNLSASRPQDRQFILSSKKLLLSDSGFYLCAWSPQTGLYGYTFGSGTRLTVV.